This T cell receptor (beta chain) comes out of a study of blood T cells in healthy people across ages. As for this clonotype: The target antigen is unknown.

Through a sample-barcoded 5' primer and a J-beta primer mix, a second PCR was run for about 6 to 12 cycles. One entry per CDR3 protein, called by TCRdb with MiXCR from the 5' RACE reads. The sample lists some 1,000,000 distinct CDR3 sequences, about 25% occurring once. Study-level results: Age showed a roughly linear inverse relationship with TCR beta diversity per million T cells. Fewer expanded clones and more diversity marked long-lived versus aged donors. The study could not conclusively compare naive and antigen-experienced cells, given its unsorted PBMCs.

Russia was home to the donors, healthy Caucasian individuals aged roughly 6 to 90. The sample also formed part of further work on T cells of mothers and their children.

The sequenced sample consisted of blood. The origin of this receptor is a girl aged 2-10 years in good health.

The CDR3 here is CASSLGGNHQPQHF. DNA of the CDR3: TGTGCCAGCAGTTTGGGGGGTAACCATCAGCCCCAGCATTTT. The chain uses TRBV27 and TRBJ1-5, with D possibly being TRBD1 (5 bases). V was shortened by 3 bases and J by 5 bases, with 11 bases between the two germline ends. CDR3 size: 14 residues. Germline CDR1 and CDR2: MNHEY and SMNVEV (reference sequence).